These T cell receptor beta chains were read from a single sample in a study of blood T cell repertoires in COVID-19. TCRdb keeps only in-frame clones here, not all; method: immunoSEQ multiplex PCR. The table records about 240,000 clones, around 83% of them present only once. Sequenced material: peripheral blood. The receptors derive from a woman aged 18-35 years with acute or convalescent COVID-19. Each CDR3 is given with its conserved first and last residue. A D gene is named only where the DNA matches it firmly. Not all rows give a size; the values are once, few, many and, for expanded clones, a class.

CDR3 protein,CDR3 DNA,D gene,V gene,clone size,J gene
CASSSDRRILNTEAFF,TGTGCCAGCAGTTCCGATCGCAGGATCTTGAACACTGAAGCTTTCTTT,-,TRBV28,-,TRBJ1-1
CASSGEEPLINYEQYF,TGTGCCAGCAGTGGAGAAGAACCACTCATAAATTACGAGCAGTACTTC,-,TRBV28,-,TRBJ2-7
CASSQGDRGSEDTQYF,TGTGCCAGCAGCCAAGGTGACAGGGGTTCAGAAGATACGCAGTATTTT,TRBD1,TRBV5-8,-,TRBJ2-3
CASSQDRGQPYGYTF,TGCGCCAGCAGCCAAGATCGCGGCCAGCCCTATGGCTACACCTTC,-,TRBV4-3,-,TRBJ1-2
CASSQRAGGSHEQYF,TGCGCCAGCAGTCAAAGGGCGGGAGGGAGCCACGAGCAGTACTTC,TRBD2,TRBV23-1,-,TRBJ2-7
CASGLTGLAGGTPDTQYF,TGTGCTAGTGGTTTAACGGGACTAGCGGGAGGGACACCAGATACGCAGTATTTT,TRBD2,TRBV12-5,-,TRBJ2-3
CASSQGQGAFYEQYF,TGTGCCAGCAGCCAAGGACAGGGGGCTTTCTACGAGCAGTACTTC,TRBD1,TRBV5-5,-,TRBJ2-7
CAIMTSVTYEQYF,TGTGCCATCATGACTAGCGTAACCTACGAGCAGTACTTC,TRBD2,TRBV10-3,-,TRBJ2-7
CASSLQGSSGNTIYF,TGTGCCAGCAGCTTGCAGGGGTCGTCTGGAAACACCATATATTTT,-,TRBV5-4,few,TRBJ1-3
CASSQKGTSGQKTQYF,TGTGCCAGCAGCCAAAAAGGGACTAGCGGGCAGAAGACCCAGTACTTC,TRBD2,TRBV4-2,few,TRBJ2-5
CASSSTGQGTKIEAFF,TGTGCCAGCAGCAGCACGGGACAGGGTACGAAGATTGAAGCTTTCTTT,TRBD1,TRBV11-2,-,TRBJ1-1
CASRYSGAKNIQYF,TGTGCCAGCAGGTATTCAGGGGCCAAAAACATTCAGTACTTC,-,TRBV3-1/TRBV3-2,-,TRBJ2-4
CASSVGSGSGNTIYF,TGTGCCAGCAGCGTAGGGAGTGGGTCTGGAAACACCATATATTTT,-,TRBV9,-,TRBJ1-3
CASSGREGSGELFF,TGTGCCAGCAGTGGACGGGAGGGCTCGGGGGAGCTGTTTTTT,TRBD2,TRBV2,-,TRBJ2-2
CASSQGTSGRGYNEQFF,TGTGCCAGCAGCCAAGGGACTAGCGGGAGGGGTTACAATGAGCAGTTCTTC,TRBD2,TRBV3-1/TRBV3-2,once,TRBJ2-1
CSGGTRLPKLAGRVGTDTQYF,TGCAGCGGCGGGACAAGGCTACCCAAACTAGCGGGAAGGGTTGGCACAGATACGCAGTATTTT,TRBD2,TRBV29-1,few,TRBJ2-3
CASGGTGYSFNYGYTF,TGTGCCAGCGGTGGGACAGGGTATTCGTTTAACTATGGCTACACCTTC,TRBD1,TRBV27,-,TRBJ1-2
CASSLGDTVNEKLFF,TGTGCCAGCAGCTTAGGGGACACTGTAAATGAAAAACTGTTTTTT,-,TRBV7-8,-,TRBJ1-4
CASSDPFLVLAGGPGTDTQYF,TGTGCCAGCAGTGACCCTTTTCTGGTGCTAGCGGGAGGGCCGGGCACAGATACGCAGTATTTT,TRBD2,TRBV28,-,TRBJ2-3
CAISDTNYGYTF,TGTGCCATCAGTGATACTAACTATGGCTACACCTTC,-,TRBV10-3,few,TRBJ1-2
CASRDDGTTGQYF,TGTGCCAGCAGAGACGACGGGACTACGGGGCAGTACTTC,TRBD2,TRBV2,-,TRBJ2-7
CASSQDPQGGAGELFF,TGCGCCAGCAGCCAAGACCCACAGGGAGGGGCCGGGGAGCTGTTTTTT,-,TRBV4-3,-,TRBJ2-2
CASSASGGTEAFF,TGTGCCAGCAGCGCGAGCGGTGGGACTGAAGCTTTCTTT,-,TRBV7-2,few,TRBJ1-1